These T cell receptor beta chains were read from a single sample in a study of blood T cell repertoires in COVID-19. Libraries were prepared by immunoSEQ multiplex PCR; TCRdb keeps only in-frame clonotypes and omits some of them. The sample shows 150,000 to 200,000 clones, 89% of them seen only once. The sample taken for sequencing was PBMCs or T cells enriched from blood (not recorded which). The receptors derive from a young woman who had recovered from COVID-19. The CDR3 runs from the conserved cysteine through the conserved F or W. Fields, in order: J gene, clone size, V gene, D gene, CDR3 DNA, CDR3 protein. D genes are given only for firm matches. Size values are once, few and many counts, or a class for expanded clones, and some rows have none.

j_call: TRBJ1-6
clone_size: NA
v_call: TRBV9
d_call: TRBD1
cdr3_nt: TGTGCCAGCAGCGTTTCAGGGGGTTCACCCCTCCACTTT
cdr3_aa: CASSVSGGSPLHF

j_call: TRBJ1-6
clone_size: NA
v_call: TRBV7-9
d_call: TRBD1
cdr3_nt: TGTGCCAGCAGCTCCCAGGACGCAGGGGGCTCACCCCTCCACTTT
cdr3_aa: CASSSQDAGGSPLHF

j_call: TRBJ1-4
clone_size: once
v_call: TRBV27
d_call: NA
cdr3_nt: TGTGCCAGCATTGTCAGGGGACGAGGAAATGAAAAACTGTTTTTT
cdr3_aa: CASIVRGRGNEKLFF

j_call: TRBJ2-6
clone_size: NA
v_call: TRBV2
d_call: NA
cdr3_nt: TGTGCCAGCAGTGTACAGGTATCGCAAGGATTTGGGGCCAACGTCCTGACTTTC
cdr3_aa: CASSVQVSQGFGANVLTF

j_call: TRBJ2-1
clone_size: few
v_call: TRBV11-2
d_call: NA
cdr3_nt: TGTGCCAGCAGCTTAGGTATCGGGAGTGAGCAGTTCTTC
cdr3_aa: CASSLGIGSEQFF

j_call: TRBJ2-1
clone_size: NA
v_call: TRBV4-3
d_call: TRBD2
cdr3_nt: TGCGCCAGCAGCCAAGATCTAGGGACTAGTGGGAATGAGCAGTTCTTC
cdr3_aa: CASSQDLGTSGNEQFF

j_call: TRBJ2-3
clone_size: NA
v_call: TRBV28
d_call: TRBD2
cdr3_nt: TGTGCCAGCAGAATGGGGGGGAGCACAGATACGCAGTATTTT
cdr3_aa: CASRMGGSTDTQYF

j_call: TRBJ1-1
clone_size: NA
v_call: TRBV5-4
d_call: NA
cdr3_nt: TGTGCCAGCAGCTTGGGACTTATGAACACTGAAGCTTTCTTT
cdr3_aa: CASSLGLMNTEAFF

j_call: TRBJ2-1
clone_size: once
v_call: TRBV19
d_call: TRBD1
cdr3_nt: TGTGCCAGTAGTATGGCTGGGACAGGGAATGAGCAGTTCTTC
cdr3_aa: CASSMAGTGNEQFF

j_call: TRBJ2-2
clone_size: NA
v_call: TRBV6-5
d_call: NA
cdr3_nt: TGTGCCAGCAGTTCTCGGGCTAGCCGGCGGTCCGGGGAGCTGTTTTTT
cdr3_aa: CASSSRASRRSGELFF

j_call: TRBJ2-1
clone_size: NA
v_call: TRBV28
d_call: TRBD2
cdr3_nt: TGTGCCAGCCGACCAACTACGGGACTAGCGGGTGGTAGTGAGCAGTTCTTC
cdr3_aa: CASRPTTGLAGGSEQFF

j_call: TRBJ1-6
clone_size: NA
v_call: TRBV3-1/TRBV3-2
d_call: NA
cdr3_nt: TGTGCCAGCAGCCAAGATTTCGGACTTTCACCCCTCCACTTT
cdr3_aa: CASSQDFGLSPLHF

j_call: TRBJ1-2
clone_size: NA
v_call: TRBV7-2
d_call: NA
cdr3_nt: TGTGCCAGCAGCTTAGCGCGCTGGTTTTCTGGCTACACCTTC
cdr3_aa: CASSLARWFSGYTF

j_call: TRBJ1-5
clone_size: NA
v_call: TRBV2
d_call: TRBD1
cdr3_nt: TGTGCCAGCAGTCGGGACAGGGAAAGTCAGCCCCAGCATTTT
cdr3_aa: CASSRDRESQPQHF

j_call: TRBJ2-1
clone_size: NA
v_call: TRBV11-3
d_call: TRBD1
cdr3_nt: TGTGCCAGCAGCCGCGGGACAGGGATGGTGGATGAGCAGTTCTTC
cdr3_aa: CASSRGTGMVDEQFF

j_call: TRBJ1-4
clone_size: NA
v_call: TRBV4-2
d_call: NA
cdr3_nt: TGTGCCAGCAGCCAAGAGGGTGGGGGGTCCCATGAAAAACTGTTTTTT
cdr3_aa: CASSQEGGGSHEKLFF

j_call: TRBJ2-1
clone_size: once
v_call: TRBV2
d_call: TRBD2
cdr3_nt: TGTGCCAGCAGCGGACTAGCGGGCAATGAGCAGTTCTTC
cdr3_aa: CASSGLAGNEQFF

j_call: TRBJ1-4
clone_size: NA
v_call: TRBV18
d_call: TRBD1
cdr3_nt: TGTGCCAGCTCGCAAGGCACAGGGGTAAATGAAAAACTGTTTTTT
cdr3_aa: CASSQGTGVNEKLFF

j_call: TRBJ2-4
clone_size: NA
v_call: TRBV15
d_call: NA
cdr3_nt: TGTGCCACCAGCCGACACACAGGTCTAGCCAAAAACATTCAGTACTTC
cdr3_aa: CATSRHTGLAKNIQYF

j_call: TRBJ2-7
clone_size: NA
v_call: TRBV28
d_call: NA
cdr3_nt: TGTGCCAGCACCGACCTCCGGGATTTGGGCTACGAGCAGTACTTC
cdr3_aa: CASTDLRDLGYEQYF

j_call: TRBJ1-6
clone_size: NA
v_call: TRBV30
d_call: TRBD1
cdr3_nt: TGTGCCTGTCAACCGGGACAGGGAATGCCCTATAATTCACCCCTCCACTTT
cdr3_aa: CACQPGQGMPYNSPLHF

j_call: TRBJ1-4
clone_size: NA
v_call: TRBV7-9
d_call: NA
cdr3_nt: TGTGCCAGCAGCTTAGGGTCAGGAGGGATGGATGAAAAACTGTTTTTT
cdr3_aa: CASSLGSGGMDEKLFF

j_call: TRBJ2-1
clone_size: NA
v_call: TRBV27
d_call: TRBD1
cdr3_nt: TGTGCCAGCAGTCCACAGACAGGGGTCAACAATGAGCAGTTCTTC
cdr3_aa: CASSPQTGVNNEQFF

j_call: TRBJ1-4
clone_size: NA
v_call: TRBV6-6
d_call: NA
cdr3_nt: TGTGCCAGCAGTTATCTGTCTAATGAAAAACTGTTTTTT
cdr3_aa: CASSYLSNEKLFF

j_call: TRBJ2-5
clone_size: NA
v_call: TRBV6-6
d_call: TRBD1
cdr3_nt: TGTGCCAGCAGTTACTCGGCAGGGGGAGAGACCCAGTACTTC
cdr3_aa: CASSYSAGGETQYF

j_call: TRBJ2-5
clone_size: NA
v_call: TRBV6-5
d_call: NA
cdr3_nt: TGTGCCTGCACCCCACCGGGACAAGAGACCCAGTACTTC
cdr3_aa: CACTPPGQETQYF

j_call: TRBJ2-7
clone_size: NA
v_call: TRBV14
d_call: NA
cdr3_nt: TGTGCCAGCAGCCGAGCGAAGAAGTCCTACGAGCAGTACTTC
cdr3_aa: CASSRAKKSYEQYF

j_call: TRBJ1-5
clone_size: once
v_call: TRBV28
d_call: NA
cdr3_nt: TGTGCCAGCTCGGGGGTTAGCAATCAGCCCCAGCATTTT
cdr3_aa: CASSGVSNQPQHF

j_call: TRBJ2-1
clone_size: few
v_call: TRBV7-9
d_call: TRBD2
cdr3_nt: TGTGCCAGCAACCCGGGAGGTTTGGTAGCGGGATTCTACAATGAGCAGTTCTTC
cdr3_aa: CASNPGGLVAGFYNEQFF

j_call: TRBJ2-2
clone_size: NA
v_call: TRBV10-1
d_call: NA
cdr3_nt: TGCGCCAGCAGTGAGTCTGTTGGGGCCAACACCGGGGAGCTGTTTTTT
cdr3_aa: CASSESVGANTGELFF

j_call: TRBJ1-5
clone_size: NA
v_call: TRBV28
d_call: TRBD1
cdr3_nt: TGTGCCAGCAGCATGGACAGGGGAGGTCAGCCCCAGCATTTT
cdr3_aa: CASSMDRGGQPQHF

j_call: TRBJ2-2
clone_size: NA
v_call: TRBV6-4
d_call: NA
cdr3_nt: TGTGCCAGCAGTCAATCTAGCCTTAGCACCGGGGAGCTGTTTTTT
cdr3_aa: CASSQSSLSTGELFF

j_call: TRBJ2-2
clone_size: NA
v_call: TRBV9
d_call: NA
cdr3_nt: TGTGCCAGCAGCGTAGCTACAGGAGGGCCTTCCGGGGAGCTGTTTTTT
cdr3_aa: CASSVATGGPSGELFF

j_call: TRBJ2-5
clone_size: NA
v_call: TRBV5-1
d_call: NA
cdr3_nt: TGCGCCAGCAGCTTCCACAGAGAGACCCAGTACTTC
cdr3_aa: CASSFHRETQYF

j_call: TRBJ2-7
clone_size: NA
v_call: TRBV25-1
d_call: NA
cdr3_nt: TGTGCCAGCAGTGATATAGCGTACGAGCAGTACTTC
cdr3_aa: CASSDIAYEQYF

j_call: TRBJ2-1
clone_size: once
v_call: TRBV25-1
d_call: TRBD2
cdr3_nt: TGTGCCAGCAGTGAAAAAGCGGGAGCTCAGTACAATGAGCAGTTCTTC
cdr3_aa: CASSEKAGAQYNEQFF

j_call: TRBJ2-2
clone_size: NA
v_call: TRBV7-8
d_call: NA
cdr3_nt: TGTGCCAGCAGCTTACTTAAAGCCCCCTCCACCGGGGAGCTGTTTTTT
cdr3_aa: CASSLLKAPSTGELFF